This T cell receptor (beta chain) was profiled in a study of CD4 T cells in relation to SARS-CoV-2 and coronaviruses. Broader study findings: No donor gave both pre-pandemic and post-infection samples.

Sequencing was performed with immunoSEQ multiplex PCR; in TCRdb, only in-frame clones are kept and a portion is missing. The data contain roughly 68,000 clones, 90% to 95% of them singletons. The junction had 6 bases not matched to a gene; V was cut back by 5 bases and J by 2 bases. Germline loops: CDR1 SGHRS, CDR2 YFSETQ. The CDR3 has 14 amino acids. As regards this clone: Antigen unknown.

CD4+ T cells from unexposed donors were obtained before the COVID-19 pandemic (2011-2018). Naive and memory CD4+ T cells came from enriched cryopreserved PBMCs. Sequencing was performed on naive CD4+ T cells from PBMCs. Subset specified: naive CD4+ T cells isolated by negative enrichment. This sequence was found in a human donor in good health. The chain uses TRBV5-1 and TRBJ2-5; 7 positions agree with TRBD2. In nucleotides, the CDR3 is TGCGCCAGCAGTGGGGTCGGGGGGCAAGAGACCCAGTACTTC. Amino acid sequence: CASSGVGGQETQYF.